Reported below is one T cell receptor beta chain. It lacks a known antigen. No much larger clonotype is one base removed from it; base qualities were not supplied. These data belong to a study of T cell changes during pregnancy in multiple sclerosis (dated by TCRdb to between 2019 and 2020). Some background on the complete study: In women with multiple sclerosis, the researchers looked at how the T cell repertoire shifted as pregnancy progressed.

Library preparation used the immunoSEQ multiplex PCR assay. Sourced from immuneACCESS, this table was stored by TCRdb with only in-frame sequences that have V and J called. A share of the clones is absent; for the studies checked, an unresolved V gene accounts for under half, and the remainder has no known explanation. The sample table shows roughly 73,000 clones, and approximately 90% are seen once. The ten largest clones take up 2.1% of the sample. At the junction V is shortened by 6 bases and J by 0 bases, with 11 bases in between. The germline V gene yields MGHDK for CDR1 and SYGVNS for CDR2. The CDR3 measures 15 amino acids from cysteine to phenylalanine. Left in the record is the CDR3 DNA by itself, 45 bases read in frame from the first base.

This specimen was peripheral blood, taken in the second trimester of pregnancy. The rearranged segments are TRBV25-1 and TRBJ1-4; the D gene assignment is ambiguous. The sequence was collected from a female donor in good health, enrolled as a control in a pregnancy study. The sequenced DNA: TGTGCCAGCAGCAAGGAGATTGCAACTAATGAAAAACTGTTTTTT. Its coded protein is CASSKEIATNEKLFF.